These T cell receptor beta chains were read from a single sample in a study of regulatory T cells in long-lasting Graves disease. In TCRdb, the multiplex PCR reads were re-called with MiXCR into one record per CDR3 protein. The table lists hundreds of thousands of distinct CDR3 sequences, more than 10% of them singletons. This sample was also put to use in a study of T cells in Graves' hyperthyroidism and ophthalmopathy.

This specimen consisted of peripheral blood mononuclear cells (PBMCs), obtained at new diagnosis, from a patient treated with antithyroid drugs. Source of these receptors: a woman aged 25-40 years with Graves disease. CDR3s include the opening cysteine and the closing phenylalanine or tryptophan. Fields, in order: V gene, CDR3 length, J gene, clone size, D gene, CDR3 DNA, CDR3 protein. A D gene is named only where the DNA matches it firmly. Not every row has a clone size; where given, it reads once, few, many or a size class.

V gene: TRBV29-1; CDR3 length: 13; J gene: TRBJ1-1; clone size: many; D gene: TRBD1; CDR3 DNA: TGCAGTATCCAACAGGGGCCGAACACTGAAGCTTTCTTT; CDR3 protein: CSIQQGPNTEAFF
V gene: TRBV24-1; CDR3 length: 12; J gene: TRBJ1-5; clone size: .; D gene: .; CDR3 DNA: TGTGCCACCAGTGACTCAGGGTCGCCCCAGCATTTT; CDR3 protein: CATSDSGSPQHF
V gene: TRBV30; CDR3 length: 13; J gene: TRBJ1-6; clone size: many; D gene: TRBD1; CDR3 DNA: TGTGCCTGGACTCGGACAGGGGAAGGGCCCCTCCACTTT; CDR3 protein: CAWTRTGEGPLHF
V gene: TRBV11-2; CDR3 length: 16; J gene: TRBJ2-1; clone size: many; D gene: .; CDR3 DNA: TGTGCCAGCAGCTTAGATCCACTAGCCGCATACAATGAGCAGTTCTTC; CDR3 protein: CASSLDPLAAYNEQFF
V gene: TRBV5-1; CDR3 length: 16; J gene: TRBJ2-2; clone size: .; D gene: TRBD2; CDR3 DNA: TGCGCCAGCAGCTTCTATAGCGGGAGTTATTCCGGGGAGCTGTTTTTT; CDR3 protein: CASSFYSGSYSGELFF
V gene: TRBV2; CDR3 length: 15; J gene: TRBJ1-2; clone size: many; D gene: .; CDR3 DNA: TGTGCCAGCAGTCGAGGGGCGTCATCGAGCTATGGCTACACCTTC; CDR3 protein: CASSRGASSSYGYTF
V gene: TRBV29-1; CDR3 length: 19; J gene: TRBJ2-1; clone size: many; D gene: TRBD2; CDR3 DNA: TGCAGCGTAATACGTCCGGCTAGCGGGAAAAGTGGCTCCTACAATGAGCAGTTCTTC; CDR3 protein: CSVIRPASGKSGSYNEQFF
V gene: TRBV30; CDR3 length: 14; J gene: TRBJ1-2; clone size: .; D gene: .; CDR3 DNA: TGTGCCTGGAGTGCAGGAGGGGGGCAAGCGGGCTACACCTTC; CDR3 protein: CAWSAGGGQAGYTF
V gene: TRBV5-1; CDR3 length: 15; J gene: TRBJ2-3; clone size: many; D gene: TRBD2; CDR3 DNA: TGCGCCAGCACCCTACTAGCGGGAGACTTCAATACGCAGTATTTT; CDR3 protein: CASTLLAGDFNTQYF
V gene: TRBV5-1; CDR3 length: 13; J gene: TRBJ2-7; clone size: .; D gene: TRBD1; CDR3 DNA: TGCGCCAGCAGCTTGCGGACAGGGAGCGAGCAGTACTTC; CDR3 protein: CASSLRTGSEQYF
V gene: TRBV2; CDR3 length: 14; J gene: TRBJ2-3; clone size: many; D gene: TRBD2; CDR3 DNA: TGTGCCAGCAGGCGGCTAGCGGTCACAGATACGCAGTATTTT; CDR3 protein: CASRRLAVTDTQYF
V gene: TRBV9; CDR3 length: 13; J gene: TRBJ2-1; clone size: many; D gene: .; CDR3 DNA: TGTGCCAGCAGCGTAGGTAAAAGGAATGAGCAGTTCTTC; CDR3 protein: CASSVGKRNEQFF
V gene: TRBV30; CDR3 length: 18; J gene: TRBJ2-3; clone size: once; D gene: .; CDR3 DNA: TGTGCCTGGAGCTCGACCCCTTCGAAGGGGCCATCGGCAGATACGCAGTATTTT; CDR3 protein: CAWSSTPSKGPSADTQYF
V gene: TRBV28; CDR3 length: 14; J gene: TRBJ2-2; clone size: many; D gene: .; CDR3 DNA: TGTGCCAGCAGACCTCCCCAGAGGGGCGGGGAGCTGTTTTTT; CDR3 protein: CASRPPQRGGELFF
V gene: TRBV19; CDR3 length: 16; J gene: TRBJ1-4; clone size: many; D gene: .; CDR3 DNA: TGTGCCAGTAGTATCGGGGTCGGGCAGTTGAATGAAAAACTGTTTTTT; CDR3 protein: CASSIGVGQLNEKLFF
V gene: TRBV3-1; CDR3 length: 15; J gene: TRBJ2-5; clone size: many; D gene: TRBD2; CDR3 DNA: TGTGCCAGCAGACGACTAGCGGGAGGCTTCGAGACCCAGTACTTC; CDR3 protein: CASRRLAGGFETQYF
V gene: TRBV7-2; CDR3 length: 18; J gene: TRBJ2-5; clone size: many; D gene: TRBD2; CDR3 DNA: TGTGCCAGCAGCTTAGTTCGACTAGCGGGAGGGCGGGGAGAGACCCAGTACTTC; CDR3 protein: CASSLVRLAGGRGETQYF
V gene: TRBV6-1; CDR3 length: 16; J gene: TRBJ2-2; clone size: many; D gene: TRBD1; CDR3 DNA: TGTGCCAGCAGTGTAACAGGGGGCGCGGACACCGGGGAGCTGTTTTTT; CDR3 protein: CASSVTGGADTGELFF
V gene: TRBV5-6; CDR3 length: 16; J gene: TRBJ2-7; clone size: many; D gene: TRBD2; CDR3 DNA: TGTGCCAGCAGCACCGTATCCGGACTAGCGGGCTACGAGCAGTACTTC; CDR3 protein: CASSTVSGLAGYEQYF
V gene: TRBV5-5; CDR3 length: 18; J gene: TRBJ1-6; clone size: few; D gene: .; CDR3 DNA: TGTGCCAGCAGCTTGGGACTAACTGGGGACTCCTATAATTCACCCCTCCACTTT; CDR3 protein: CASSLGLTGDSYNSPLHF
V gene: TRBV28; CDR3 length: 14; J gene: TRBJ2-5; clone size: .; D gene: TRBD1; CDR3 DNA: TGTGCCAGCAGTCCGGGGACAGGGGGCGGGACCCAGTACTTC; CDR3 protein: CASSPGTGGGTQYF
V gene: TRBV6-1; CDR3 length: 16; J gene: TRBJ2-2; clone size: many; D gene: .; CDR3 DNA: TGTGCCAGCAGTCTCCCCGGACAGAGCCTCACCGGGGAGCTGTTTTTT; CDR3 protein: CASSLPGQSLTGELFF
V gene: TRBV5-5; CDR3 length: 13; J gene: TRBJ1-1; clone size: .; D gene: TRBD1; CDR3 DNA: TGTGCCAGCAGGCGGACAGGGGGTTTGGGAGCTTTCTTT; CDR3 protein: CASRRTGGLGAFF
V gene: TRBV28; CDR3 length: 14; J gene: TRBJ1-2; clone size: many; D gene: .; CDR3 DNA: TGTGCCAGCAGTCCCGATCCCGGCAACTATGGCTACACCTTC; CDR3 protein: CASSPDPGNYGYTF
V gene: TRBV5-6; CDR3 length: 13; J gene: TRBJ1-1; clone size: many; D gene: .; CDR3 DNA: TGTGCCAGCGGTACAATCGAGGTTACTGAAGCTTTCTTT; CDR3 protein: CASGTIEVTEAFF
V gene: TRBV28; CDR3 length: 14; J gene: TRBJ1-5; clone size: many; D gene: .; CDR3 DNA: TGTGCCAGCGGAACACAGTCTAGCAATCAGCCCCAGCATTTT; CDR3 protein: CASGTQSSNQPQHF
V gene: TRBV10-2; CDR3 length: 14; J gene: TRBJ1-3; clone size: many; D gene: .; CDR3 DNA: TGCGCCAGCAGTCTCGACGGGTGGGGAAACACCATATATTTT; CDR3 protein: CASSLDGWGNTIYF
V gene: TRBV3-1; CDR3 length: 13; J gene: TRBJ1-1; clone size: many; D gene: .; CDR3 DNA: TGTGCCAGCAGCCAATCAGGGTCCACTGAAGCTTTCTTT; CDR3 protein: CASSQSGSTEAFF
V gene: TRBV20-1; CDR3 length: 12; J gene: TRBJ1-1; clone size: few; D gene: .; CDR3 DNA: TGCAGTGCTATCCGGGGAAACACTGAAGCTTTCTTT; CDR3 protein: CSAIRGNTEAFF
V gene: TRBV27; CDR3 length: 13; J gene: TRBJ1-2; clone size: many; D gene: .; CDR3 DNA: TGTGCCAGCAGGGGACGGGCAGGCGGTGGCTACACCTTC; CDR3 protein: CASRGRAGGGYTF
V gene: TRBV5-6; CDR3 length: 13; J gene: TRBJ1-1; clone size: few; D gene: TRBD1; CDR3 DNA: TGTGCCAGCAGCAAGACAGGGCGGAGTGAAGCTTTCTTT; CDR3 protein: CASSKTGRSEAFF
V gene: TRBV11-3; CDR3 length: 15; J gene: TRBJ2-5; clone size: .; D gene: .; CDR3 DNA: TGTGCCAGCACCATTAGTGGAACACAAGTGGAGACCCAGTACTTC; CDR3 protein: CASTISGTQVETQYF
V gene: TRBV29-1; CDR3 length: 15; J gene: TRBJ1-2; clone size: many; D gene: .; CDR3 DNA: TGCAGCGTTGAAGGACCCACAGGGTTGGGGTATGGCTACACCTTC; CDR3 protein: CSVEGPTGLGYGYTF
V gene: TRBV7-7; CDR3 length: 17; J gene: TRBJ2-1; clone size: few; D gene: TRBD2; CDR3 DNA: TGTGCTAGCAGCTTAGACTCACGACTAGCGGGAGCCAATGAGCAGTTCTTC; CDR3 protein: CASSLDSRLAGANEQFF
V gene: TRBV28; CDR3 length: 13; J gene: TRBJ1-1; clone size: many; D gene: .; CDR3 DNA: TGTGCCAGCAGTCGGGGGCGGGTCACTGAAGCTTTCTTT; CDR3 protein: CASSRGRVTEAFF
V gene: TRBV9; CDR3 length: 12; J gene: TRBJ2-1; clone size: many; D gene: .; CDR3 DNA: TGTGCCAGCAGTCCTAACGGCAATGAGCAGTTCTTC; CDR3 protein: CASSPNGNEQFF
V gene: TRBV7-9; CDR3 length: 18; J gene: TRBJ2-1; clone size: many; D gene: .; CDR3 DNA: TGTGCCAGCAGCTTGGTTGGGGCCCGGGCAGGTTCCTACAATGAGCAGTTCTTC; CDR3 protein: CASSLVGARAGSYNEQFF
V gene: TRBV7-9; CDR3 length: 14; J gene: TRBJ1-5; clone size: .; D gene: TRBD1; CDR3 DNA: TGTGCCAGCAGCCTGGGACAGCCCAATCAGCCCCAGCATTTT; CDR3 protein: CASSLGQPNQPQHF
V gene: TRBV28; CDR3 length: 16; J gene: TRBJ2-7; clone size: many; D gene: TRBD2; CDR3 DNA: TGTGCCAGCAGTGACCCTAGCGGGAGTGGGTCTTACGAGCAGTACTTC; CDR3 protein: CASSDPSGSGSYEQYF
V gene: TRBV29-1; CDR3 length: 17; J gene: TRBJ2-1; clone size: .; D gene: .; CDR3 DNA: TGCAGACCTCCTCCGGTAACTAAACCCCCTGGGGCAAATGAGCAGTTCTTC; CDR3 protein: CRPPPVTKPPGANEQFF
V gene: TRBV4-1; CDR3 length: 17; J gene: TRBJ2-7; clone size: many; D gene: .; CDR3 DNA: TGCGCCAGCAGCCCACAACCTCGGACTGATCGCGCCTACGAGCAGTACTTC; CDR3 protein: CASSPQPRTDRAYEQYF
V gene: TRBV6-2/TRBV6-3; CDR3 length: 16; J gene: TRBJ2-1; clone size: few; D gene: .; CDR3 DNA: TGTGCCAGCAGTTACGGGGGGAGCGGAAAGGGGAATGAGCAGTTCTTC; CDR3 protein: CASSYGGSGKGNEQFF
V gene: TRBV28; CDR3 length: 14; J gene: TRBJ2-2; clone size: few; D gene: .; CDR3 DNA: TGTGCCAGCCTTAGACTTTCGAACACCGGGGAGCTGTTTTTT; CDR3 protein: CASLRLSNTGELFF
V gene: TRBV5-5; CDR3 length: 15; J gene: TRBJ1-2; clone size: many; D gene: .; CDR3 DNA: TGTGCCAGCAGCTTCCGGGAAAACGCTAACTATGGCTACACCTTC; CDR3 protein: CASSFRENANYGYTF
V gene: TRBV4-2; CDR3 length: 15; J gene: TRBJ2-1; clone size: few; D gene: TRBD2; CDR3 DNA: TGTGCCAGCAGCCAAGAACTAGCGATGTCCAATGAGCAGTTCTTC; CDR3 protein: CASSQELAMSNEQFF
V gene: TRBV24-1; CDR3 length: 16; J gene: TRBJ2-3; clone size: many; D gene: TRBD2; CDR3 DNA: TGTGCCACCAGTGACCCTGGAACGACTAGCGTAGATACGCAGTATTTT; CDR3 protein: CATSDPGTTSVDTQYF
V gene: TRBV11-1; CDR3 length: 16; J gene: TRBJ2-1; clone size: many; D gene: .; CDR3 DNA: TGTGCCAGCAGCCCAAATCGTGTACTACACTACAATGAGCAGTTCTTC; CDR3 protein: CASSPNRVLHYNEQFF
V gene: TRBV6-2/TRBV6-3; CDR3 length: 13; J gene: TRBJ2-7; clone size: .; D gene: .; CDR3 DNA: TGTGCCAGCAGTTTTTCACTGAGATACGAGCAGTACTTC; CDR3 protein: CASSFSLRYEQYF
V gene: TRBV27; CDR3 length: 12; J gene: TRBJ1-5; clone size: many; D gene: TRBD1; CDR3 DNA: TGTGCCAGCCAGGATCCGGGACAGGCCCAGCATTTT; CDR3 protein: CASQDPGQAQHF
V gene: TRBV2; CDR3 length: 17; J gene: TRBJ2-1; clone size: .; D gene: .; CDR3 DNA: TGTGCCAGCAGTCCCCTGGCGACAGGTCGAGGGTCCCATGAGCAGTTCTTC; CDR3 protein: CASSPLATGRGSHEQFF
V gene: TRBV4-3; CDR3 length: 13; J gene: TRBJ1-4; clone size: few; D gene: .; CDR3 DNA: TGCGCCAGCAGCCAAGATTTTGGGGAAAAACTGTTTTTT; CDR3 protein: CASSQDFGEKLFF
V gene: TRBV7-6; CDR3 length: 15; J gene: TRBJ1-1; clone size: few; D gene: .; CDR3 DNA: TGTGCCAGCAGGATACTGGAGGGGGGTTTCACTGAAGCTTTCTTT; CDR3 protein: CASRILEGGFTEAFF
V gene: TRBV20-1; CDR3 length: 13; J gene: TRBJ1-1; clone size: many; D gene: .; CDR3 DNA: TGCAGTGCTTATCTGGGGGGGAACACTGAAGCTTTCTTT; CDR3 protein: CSAYLGGNTEAFF
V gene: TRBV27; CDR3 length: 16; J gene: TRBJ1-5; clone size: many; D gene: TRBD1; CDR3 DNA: TGTGCCAGCAGTTTGGGACAGAGTGTGTTCAATCAGCCCCAGCATTTT; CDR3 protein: CASSLGQSVFNQPQHF
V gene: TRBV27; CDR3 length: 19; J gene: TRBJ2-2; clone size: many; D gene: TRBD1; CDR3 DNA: TGTGCCAGCAGCCGGGGGACAGGGTACCGGCTAGCGCCAGGGGGGGAGCTGTTTTTT; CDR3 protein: CASSRGTGYRLAPGGELFF
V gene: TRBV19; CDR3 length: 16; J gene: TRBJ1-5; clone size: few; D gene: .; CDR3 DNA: TGTGCCAGTAGTATAGTCGGAAGTTATAGCAATCAGCCCCAGCATTTT; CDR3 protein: CASSIVGSYSNQPQHF
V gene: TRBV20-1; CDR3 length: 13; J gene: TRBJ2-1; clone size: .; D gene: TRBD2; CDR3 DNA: TGCAGTGTAAGCGGGAGGACCAACAATGAGCAGTTCTTC; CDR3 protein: CSVSGRTNNEQFF
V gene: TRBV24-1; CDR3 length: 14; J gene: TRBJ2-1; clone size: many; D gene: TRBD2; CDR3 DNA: TGTGCCACCAGTAGCGGGAGTTATGGCAATGAGCAGTTCTTC; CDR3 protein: CATSSGSYGNEQFF
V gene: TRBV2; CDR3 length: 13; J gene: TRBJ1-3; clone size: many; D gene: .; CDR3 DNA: TGTGCCAGCAGTTACAGGTCTGGAAACACCATATATTTT; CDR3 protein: CASSYRSGNTIYF
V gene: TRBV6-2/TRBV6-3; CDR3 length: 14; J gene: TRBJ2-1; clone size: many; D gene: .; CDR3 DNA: TGTGCCAGCAGTGAAAACTGGGACAACAATGAGCAGTTCTTC; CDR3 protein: CASSENWDNNEQFF